A selection of T cell receptor beta chains follows, all from one sample in a study of T cells in Graves' hyperthyroidism and ophthalmopathy. MiXCR, run by TCRdb on the multiplex PCR reads, gives a single entry per CDR3 protein. The sample includes about 400,000 distinct CDR3 sequences, roughly 14% of them seen just once. Sequenced material: blood. The receptors were sampled from a man between 18 and 29 years old with Graves' ophthalmopathy. CDR3s include the opening cysteine and the closing phenylalanine or tryptophan. The D gene is left open where the match is weak. Clone size is stated in some rows and not others, as once, few, many or a class when expanded.

v_gene,j_gene,abundance,d_gene,CDR3nt,CDR3aa
TRBV6-1,TRBJ2-5,many,.,TGTGCCAGCAGTTCCCCCAGGGAAGAGACCCAGTACTTC,CASSSPREETQYF
TRBV3-1,TRBJ1-5,.,.,TGTGCCAGCAGCCAAGAAGGAGTCGAGCCCCAGCATTTT,CASSQEGVEPQHF
TRBV19,TRBJ1-2,many,TRBD1,TGTGCCAGTAGCCCGGACAGGAGTGGCTACACCTTC,CASSPDRSGYTF
TRBV11-3,TRBJ2-2,many,.,TGTGCCAGCAGTTGGGACCTCGCCGCCGGGGAGCTGTTTTTT,CASSWDLAAGELFF
TRBV11-1,TRBJ2-5,many,TRBD1,TGTGCCAGCAGCTTTGGGACAGGGTCATCAGAGACCCAGTACTTC,CASSFGTGSSETQYF
TRBV30,TRBJ2-1,many,.,TGTGCCTGGAGTGTTGGTATAAGGGGGTCATCCTACAATGAGCAGTTCTTC,CAWSVGIRGSSYNEQFF
TRBV6-1,TRBJ2-7,many,.,TGTGCCAGCAGTACTCACCCCGGGGAGTCCTACGAGCAGTACTTC,CASSTHPGESYEQYF
TRBV9,TRBJ2-7,many,.,TGTGCCAGCAGCGTAGAGGGAAGGAACCTCGGCGAGCAGTACTTC,CASSVEGRNLGEQYF
TRBV6-1,TRBJ1-4,few,.,TGTGCCAGCAGTGAGGGGGGAAATAATGAAAAACTGTTTTTT,CASSEGGNNEKLFF
TRBV30,TRBJ2-5,few,TRBD1,TGTGCCTGGAGTACTTGGGACAGGGGACACGAGACCCAGTACTTC,CAWSTWDRGHETQYF
TRBV13,TRBJ2-3,few,.,TGTGCCAGCAGCTTCGTCAGCGACCCAACTAGCACAGATACGCAGTATTTT,CASSFVSDPTSTDTQYF
TRBV24-1,TRBJ1-1,few,.,TGTGCCACCAGGGGGTCGTTGGGGGAAACTGAAGCTTTCTTT,CATRGSLGETEAFF
TRBV12-3/TRBV12-4,TRBJ1-1,many,.,TGTGCCAGCAGTTTTGGCAACGTTGAAGCTTTCTTT,CASSFGNVEAFF
TRBV4-1,TRBJ2-1,few,TRBD1,TGCGCCAGCAGCCAAAGGGACAGTGAAAACAATGAGCAGTTCTTC,CASSQRDSENNEQFF
TRBV20-1,TRBJ2-7,few,.,TGCAGTGCTCGAATTACCCTTGAGCAGTACTTC,CSARITLEQYF
TRBV4-2,TRBJ1-6,.,.,TGTGCCAGCAGCCAAGCCGGCAGCTCCTATAATTCACCCCTCCACTTT,CASSQAGSSYNSPLHF
TRBV18,TRBJ2-1,many,.,TGTGCCAGCTCACAACGGGACACATCCTACAATGAGCAGTTCTTC,CASSQRDTSYNEQFF
TRBV11-3,TRBJ2-1,.,TRBD2,TGTGCCAGCAGCTCCGGGACTAGCGAGGATGAGCAGTTCTTC,CASSSGTSEDEQFF
TRBV7-9,TRBJ2-1,few,.,TGTGCCAGCAGCGTAAGGAGGGTTGGGGAGAATGGGCAGTTCTTC,CASSVRRVGENGQFF
TRBV7-6,TRBJ2-7,.,.,TGTGCCAGCAGCTTACAGGCCTGGGACGAGCAGTACTTC,CASSLQAWDEQYF
TRBV12-3/TRBV12-4,TRBJ2-5,many,.,TGTGCCAGCAGTTTATCAGTTGAGACCCAGTACTTC,CASSLSVETQYF
TRBV11-2,TRBJ2-3,many,TRBD2,TGTGCCAGCAGCTTAGATGTAGCGGGGGGGCTTCCTAGCACAGATACGCAGTATTTT,CASSLDVAGGLPSTDTQYF
TRBV2,TRBJ2-1,many,TRBD1,TGTGCCAGCGGGACAGATTTTCACCTTCCTATGTTCTTC,CASGTDFHLPMFF
TRBV4-1,TRBJ2-3,few,.,TGCGCCAGCAGCTCTCTTATATACCTTGGGGCAGATACGCAGTATTTT,CASSSLIYLGADTQYF
TRBV20-1,TRBJ2-4,many,TRBD2,TGCAGTGCTAGAGATGAAGTCCCGGGAGGAGTCAAAAACATTCAGTACTTC,CSARDEVPGGVKNIQYF
TRBV14,TRBJ2-7,.,TRBD1,TGTGCCAGCAGCCGACAGGGGTGGTACGAGCAGTACTTC,CASSRQGWYEQYF
TRBV12-3/TRBV12-4,TRBJ1-3,.,.,TGTGCCAGCAGTTTAAAGCCCCCTGGAAACACCATATATTTT,CASSLKPPGNTIYF
TRBV27,TRBJ1-1,many,.,TGTGCCAGCAGTTTCCTGGCGGCACTGAACACTGAAGCTTTCTTT,CASSFLAALNTEAFF
TRBV20-1,TRBJ2-7,.,TRBD2,TGCAGTGCTAGGGCGGGAGTAGTATACGAGCAGTACTTC,CSARAGVVYEQYF
TRBV7-8,TRBJ2-5,many,.,TGTGCCAGCAGTTCGGACAGAAAGACCCAGTACTTC,CASSSDRKTQYF
TRBV12-3/TRBV12-4,TRBJ1-2,many,TRBD1,TGTGCCAGCAACGACAGGGTTAACTATGGCTACACCTTC,CASNDRVNYGYTF
TRBV7-3,TRBJ2-7,few,TRBD1,TGTGCCAGCAGCACTCGACAGGGGCTCTCCTACGAGCAGTACTTC,CASSTRQGLSYEQYF
TRBV7-9,TRBJ1-1,.,.,TGTGCCAGCAGACAGCCGGTGAACACTGAAGCTTTCTTT,CASRQPVNTEAFF